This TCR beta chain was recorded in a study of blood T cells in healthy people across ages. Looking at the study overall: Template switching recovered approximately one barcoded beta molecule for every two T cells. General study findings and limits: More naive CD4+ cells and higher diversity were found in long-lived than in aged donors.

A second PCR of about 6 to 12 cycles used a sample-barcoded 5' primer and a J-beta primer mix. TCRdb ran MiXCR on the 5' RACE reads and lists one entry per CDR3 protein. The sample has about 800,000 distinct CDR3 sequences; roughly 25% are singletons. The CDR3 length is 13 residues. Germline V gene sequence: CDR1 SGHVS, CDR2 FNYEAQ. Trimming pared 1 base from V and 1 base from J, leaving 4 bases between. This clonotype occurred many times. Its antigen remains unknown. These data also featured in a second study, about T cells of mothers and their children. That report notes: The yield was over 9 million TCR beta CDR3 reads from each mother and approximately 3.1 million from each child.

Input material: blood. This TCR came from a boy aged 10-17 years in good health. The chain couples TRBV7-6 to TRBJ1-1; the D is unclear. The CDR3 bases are TGTGCCAGCAGCTTAGATACGAACACTGAAGCTTTCTTT. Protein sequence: CASSLDTNTEAFF.